These T cell receptor beta chains were read from a single sample in a study of T cells in tumors after PD-1 blockade. Measured with immunoSEQ multiplex PCR; TCRdb has only the in-frame clones, and not every one. The sample has tens of thousands of clones, 79% seen once; the top ten hold 16%. Sequencing used PBMCs, obtained before anti-PD-1 treatment. The source is a human donor with basal cell carcinoma. CDR3s include the opening cysteine and the closing phenylalanine or tryptophan. Each record gives: CDR3 DNA, CDR3 protein, D gene, CDR3 length, J gene, clone size, V gene. D genes are given only for firm matches. Size tells how often a clone was seen (once, few, many) or the class of an expanded clone, and some rows leave it out.

TGTGCCAGCAGCTTAACGACGGGAGGCCCCCCGGGTGAGCAGTTCTTC | CASSLTTGGPPGEQFF | TRBD2 | 16 | TRBJ2-1 | - | TRBV7-3
TGTGCCAGCACCGAGATAAACTCTGGAAACACCATATATTTT | CASTEINSGNTIYF | - | 14 | TRBJ1-3 | - | TRBV6-5
TGTGCTTCCCGCCTCGGACACACTGAAGCTTTCTTT | CASRLGHTEAFF | - | 12 | TRBJ1-1 | - | TRBV30
TGCGCCAGCAGCTCGTCTGACTACCCCTCCTACGAGCAGTACTTC | CASSSSDYPSYEQYF | - | 15 | TRBJ2-7 | - | TRBV5-1
TGTGCCAGCAGCTTCGGACAGGGCCCTTGGGAGACCCAGTACTTC | CASSFGQGPWETQYF | TRBD1 | 15 | TRBJ2-5 | - | TRBV9
TGTGCCAGCAGTCCAGGGGGGCCCTTTTCCTACGAGCAGTACTTC | CASSPGGPFSYEQYF | - | 15 | TRBJ2-7 | - | TRBV28
TGTGCCAGCAGTGTGGAGAGAAGCTCCTACAATGAGCAGTTCTTC | CASSVERSSYNEQFF | - | 15 | TRBJ2-1 | - | TRBV6-4
TGTGCAAGTCGCTCGAGACAGGCCCCCCACTACGAGCAGTACTTC | CASRSRQAPHYEQYF | - | 15 | TRBJ2-7 | - | TRBV12-2
TGTGCCAGCAGCCCAGACAGCAACTATGGCTACACCTTC | CASSPDSNYGYTF | - | 13 | TRBJ1-2 | few | TRBV7-3
TGTGCCAGCAGCAAGGGACAGATCACAGATACGCAGTATTTT | CASSKGQITDTQYF | TRBD1 | 14 | TRBJ2-3 | once | TRBV5-5
TGCGCCAGCAGTCCTCGGGGGAAACAAGAGACCCAGTACTTC | CASSPRGKQETQYF | - | 14 | TRBJ2-5 | few | TRBV10-1
TGTGCCAGCAGCGTAGGAGCTGGATCGAATGAAAAACTGTTTTTT | CASSVGAGSNEKLFF | - | 15 | TRBJ1-4 | - | TRBV9
TGTGCCAGTAGTATAAGGGGCAGGGGAGTTGATCAGCCCCAGCATTTT | CASSIRGRGVDQPQHF | - | 16 | TRBJ1-5 | few | TRBV19
TGTGCCAGCAGCTCGAAGGGGCTCACCGGGGAGCTGTTTTTT | CASSSKGLTGELFF | - | 14 | TRBJ2-2 | many | TRBV11-3
TGCAGCGTCCCTGCCCCCGGACAGGGGATGGGGTTGAACACTGAAGCTTTCTTT | CSVPAPGQGMGLNTEAFF | TRBD1 | 18 | TRBJ1-1 | - | TRBV29-1
TGTGCCAGCAGCTTAAAAGGTAATATGAACACTGAAGCTTTCTTT | CASSLKGNMNTEAFF | - | 15 | TRBJ1-1 | - | TRBV7-9
TGTGCCAGTAGTATTCCCGGGACTAGCGGTCACGAGCAGTACTTC | CASSIPGTSGHEQYF | TRBD2 | 15 | TRBJ2-7 | - | TRBV19
TGTGCCAGCAGCTCCCGGGACGGCCCTGAAGCTTTCTTT | CASSSRDGPEAFF | - | 13 | TRBJ1-1 | once | TRBV7-9
TGTGCCAGTAGCGGGACAGGGGAAAATTCACCCCTCCACTTT | CASSGTGENSPLHF | TRBD1 | 14 | TRBJ1-6 | few | TRBV19
TGTGCCAGCAGAGGCGCTCGAGACCATCCCTACGAGCAGTACTTC | CASRGARDHPYEQYF | - | 15 | TRBJ2-7 | - | TRBV27
TGTGCCAGCAGTTTTTTGAGGGGGAATCAGCCCCAGCATTTT | CASSFLRGNQPQHF | - | 14 | TRBJ1-5 | - | TRBV28
TGTGCCAGCAGCCTGAACACAGGGCAGGGGTCACCCCTCCACTTT | CASSLNTGQGSPLHF | - | 15 | TRBJ1-6 | few | TRBV3-1/TRBV3-2
TGCAGTGCGAACTCGGCGCGGGGGGCTTTCTTT | CSANSARGAFF | - | 11 | TRBJ1-1 | few | TRBV20-1
TGTGCCACCAGTGATCCGGGGGACAGGGGATATGAGACCCAGTACTTC | CATSDPGDRGYETQYF | TRBD1 | 16 | TRBJ2-5 | - | TRBV24-1
TGCGCCAGCAGCCCAGACGTGCGTTCTAATGAAAAACTGTTTTTT | CASSPDVRSNEKLFF | - | 15 | TRBJ1-4 | - | TRBV4-1
TGTGCCAGCAGCCACGGAGAGCAAGAGACCCAGTACTTC | CASSHGEQETQYF | - | 13 | TRBJ2-5 | - | TRBV3-1/TRBV3-2
TGTGCCAGCAGCCAAGGGCGACAGGCCCTTGGTGGCTACACCTTC | CASSQGRQALGGYTF | - | 15 | TRBJ1-2 | - | TRBV3-1/TRBV3-2
TGCGCCAGCAGCCCCATAAGCAGCTTGAACACTGAAGCTTTCTTT | CASSPISSLNTEAFF | - | 15 | TRBJ1-1 | - | TRBV5-1
TGTGCCCTACCTTCGGGGGCTTCCGCGAACACCGGGGAGCTGTTTTTT | CALPSGASANTGELFF | - | 16 | TRBJ2-2 | once | TRBV19
TGTGCCGCCCAAAGGGGTATCGATAATTCACCCCTCCACTTT | CAAQRGIDNSPLHF | - | 14 | TRBJ1-6 | - | TRBV5-4
TGTGCCACCAGTGACTCGGGACGGGGGGAGCAGTACTTC | CATSDSGRGEQYF | - | 13 | TRBJ2-7 | - | TRBV24-1
TGTGCCAGCTCACCCCCGGAGGGTGTTAGAAAGACCCAGTACTTC | CASSPPEGVRKTQYF | - | 15 | TRBJ2-5 | - | TRBV18
TGTGCCAGCAGCAAAGTAGTGCCACCGTCCTATAATTCACCCCTCCACTTT | CASSKVVPPSYNSPLHF | - | 17 | TRBJ1-6 | - | TRBV21-1
TGTGCCAGCAGCCACGGGGACATTCAGTACTTC | CASSHGDIQYF | - | 11 | TRBJ2-4 | - | TRBV3-1/TRBV3-2
TGTGCCAGCAGCCAAACTAGCGGGAACCCTCTCGAGCAGTACTTC | CASSQTSGNPLEQYF | TRBD2 | 15 | TRBJ2-7 | - | TRBV14
TGCGCCAGCTCACCAACCGGAAGGGACAGACCAAGAAATAATGAAAAACTGTTTTTT | CASSPTGRDRPRNNEKLFF | TRBD1 | 19 | TRBJ1-4 | - | TRBV5-1
TGTGCCACCAGTGATTTTAGCTGGACTAGCGGGGGACCCGGGGAGCTGTTTTTT | CATSDFSWTSGGPGELFF | TRBD2 | 18 | TRBJ2-2 | - | TRBV24-1
TGTGCCAGCAGCTTAGGCGAGGGAGCCGAAAACGGAAACACCATATATTTT | CASSLGEGAENGNTIYF | - | 17 | TRBJ1-3 | - | TRBV7-9
TGCGCCAGCAGTGGGCCTACTAGACGGGGGGCTGACACCGGGGAGCTGTTTTTT | CASSGPTRRGADTGELFF | - | 18 | TRBJ2-2 | - | TRBV10-1
TGTGCCAGTAAGGGGCAGGTGAACACCGGGGAGCTGTTTTTT | CASKGQVNTGELFF | - | 14 | TRBJ2-2 | - | TRBV19
TGTGTCAGAAGCTTAGTTGCGGCAGGGGGCGCACGCACTGAAGCTTTCTTT | CVRSLVAAGGARTEAFF | - | 17 | TRBJ1-1 | - | TRBV7-5
TGCGCCAGCACTACGGGGGTGGGCACAGATACGCAGTATTTT | CASTTGVGTDTQYF | - | 14 | TRBJ2-3 | - | TRBV5-1
TGTGCCAGCAAGAGAAAATTGAAGAACACTGAAGCTTTCTTT | CASKRKLKNTEAFF | - | 14 | TRBJ1-1 | many | TRBV9
TGCGCCAGCAGCTTTACGACAGGGAGTCTTATTCGAGAGCAGTTCTTC | CASSFTTGSLIREQFF | TRBD1 | 16 | TRBJ2-1 | once | TRBV5-1
TGTGCCAGCAGTCGCGGTGGGGGGGGACACAATGAGCAGTTCTTC | CASSRGGGGHNEQFF | TRBD2 | 15 | TRBJ2-1 | - | TRBV28
TGTGCCACCAGCAGAGATTCCTCCTACGAGCAGTACTTC | CATSRDSSYEQYF | - | 13 | TRBJ2-7 | - | TRBV15
TGTGCCAGCAGCGGAACAGGGAAGAGTGGCTCTGGAAACACCATATATTTT | CASSGTGKSGSGNTIYF | - | 17 | TRBJ1-3 | - | TRBV28
TGTGCCAGCAGTCCGACCGGGACAGGGGGCTTTACTGAAGCTTTCTTT | CASSPTGTGGFTEAFF | TRBD1 | 16 | TRBJ1-1 | - | TRBV27
TGCAGCGCAGGAGTCTTTGGGGACACTGAAGCTTTCTTT | CSAGVFGDTEAFF | - | 13 | TRBJ1-1 | - | TRBV29-1
TGTGCCAGCAGTTTATTTGGTGTGGGGGCGACCTACGAGCAGTACTTC | CASSLFGVGATYEQYF | - | 16 | TRBJ2-7 | - | TRBV6-5
TGTGCCAGCAGTAAAAGGGGGGCCCCGAACACTGAAGCTTTCTTT | CASSKRGAPNTEAFF | - | 15 | TRBJ1-1 | - | TRBV3-1/TRBV3-2
TGTGCCAGCAGAGACACAGGGAGGGGTGAAGGCTACACCTTC | CASRDTGRGEGYTF | - | 14 | TRBJ1-2 | medium-sized | TRBV2
TGTGCCTGGAGTGCCGGGACAGGGAGGACTAATGAAAAACTGTTTTTT | CAWSAGTGRTNEKLFF | TRBD1 | 16 | TRBJ1-4 | few | TRBV30
TGTGCCAGCAACTCCGGAGACACCATATATTTT | CASNSGDTIYF | - | 11 | TRBJ1-3 | once | TRBV9
TGTGCCAGCGACAGGGTCAATGAAAAACTGTTTTTT | CASDRVNEKLFF | TRBD1 | 12 | TRBJ1-4 | - | TRBV2